This T cell receptor beta chain was identified in a study of tumor and adjacent non-tumor tissue in lung cancer. Study overall: The cohort had approximately 12 adenocarcinoma, a couple of squamous cell and 1 small cell patients.

Three rounds of nested PCR, following a modified ARM-PCR protocol, produced the TCRbeta library. Each CDR3 protein is one row after TCRdb ran MiXCR on the multiplex PCR reads. The table has some 47,000 distinct CDR3 sequences, roughly 60% seen once. The template was RNA from unsorted bulk tissue. Distant lung tissue was collected more than 3 cm away from the tumor edge. Germline lookup yields CDR1 MDHEN and CDR2 SYDVKM. The CDR3 spans 14 residues. Trimming pared 4 bases from V and 5 bases from J, leaving 15 bases between. The sequencing input was distant non-tumor lung tissue. The chain employs TRBV28 and TRBJ2-7, with D uncertain. This TCR was sampled from a woman in her 40s with non-small cell lung cancer. CDR3: CASSSSSGLHEQYF. CDR3 bases: TGTGCCAGCAGTTCATCGTCAGGCCTCCACGAGCAGTACTTC.